The 20 T cell receptor beta chains presented below share a single source sample, sequenced in a study of Ad26.COV2.S vaccination and SARS-CoV-2 variants. TCRdb's table, derived via immunoSEQ multiplex PCR, lists solely in-frame clones and lacks some. Of about 680,000 clones listed, 89% were seen once; the top ten hold 1.5%. Treatment: around 19 received Ad26.COV2.S at low or high dose, single or two shots; roughly five received placebo; per-sample allocation not given. Collection of samples fell on day 63 after the first vaccine or placebo injection. The sample here was peripheral blood, taken in a trial of Ad26.COV2.S vaccine versus placebo. The receptors come from a person between 18 and 65 years old who received the Ad26.COV2.S COVID-19 vaccine or a placebo.

Only a few counts were recorded for this clone. The gene calls are TRBV4-1 and TRBJ2-7; possibly TRBD1 for D (5 bases). CDR3 length equals 14 residues. The V end lost 4 bases, the J end lost 0 bases, and 10 bases lay between the germline ends. CDR1 MGHRA and CDR2 YSYEKL come from the germline V gene. The CDR3 DNA sequence: TGCGCCAGCAGCCGCTCACAGGACTCCTACGAGCAGTACTTC. Protein: CASSRSQDSYEQYF.

J is TRBJ1-1 and V is TRBV29-1, with TRBD1 as a possible D gene (5 bases). The CDR3 has 12 amino acids. The V end lost 8 bases, the J end lost 5 bases, and 15 bases lay between the germline ends. Germline V gene lookup returns CDR1 SQVTM and CDR2 ANQGSEA. CDR3 DNA sequence: TGCAGCTTCCGTTCGGGGCCGACTGAAGCTTTCTTT. The encoded protein is CSFRSGPTEAFF.

The chain is built from TRBV7-6 and TRBJ2-7; 11 bases line up with TRBD1. Germline lookup yields CDR1 SGHVS and CDR2 FNYEAQ. This CDR3 comprises 15 residues. The V and J ends lost 7 bases and 3 bases, in that order; junction bases with no gene match: 8. The DNA of the CDR3 is TGTGCCAGCACCCCCGGGACAGGGGGTAACTACGAGCAGTACTTC. This encodes CASTPGTGGNYEQYF.

The rearrangement links TRBV6-5 to TRBJ1-2; 10 bases are shared with TRBD1. Unmatched junction bases numbered 5, after V lost 6 bases and J lost 4 bases. Germline V gene lookup returns CDR1 MNHEY and CDR2 SVGAGI. The CDR3 is 14 residues long. The CDR3 sequence is CASRGTGVGYGYTF. The CDR3 nucleotides read TGTGCCAGCAGGGGGACAGGGGTGGGCTATGGCTACACCTTC.

V gene TRBV5-1 combines with J gene TRBJ2-1; 11 nucleotides line up with TRBD2. V was clipped by 3 bases and J by 9 bases; unmatched bases: 14. CDR3 length equals 17 residues. The germline V gene has CDR1 SGHRS and CDR2 YFSETQ. In nucleotides, the CDR3 is TGCGCCAGCAGCTCCGGACGGGGACTAGCGGCCGAGAGTGAGCAGTTCTTC. Translation: CASSSGRGLAAESEQFF.

The CDR3 sequence is CASSRGDQETQYF. In DNA form, the CDR3 reads TGCGCCAGCAGCAGGGGGGACCAAGAGACCCAGTACTTC. This chain connects TRBV4-3 to TRBJ2-5, with D perhaps being TRBD1 or TRBD2 (6 bases each). Trimming removed 5 bases at V and 0 bases at J, with 7 bases between. Germline V gene lookup returns CDR1 LGHNA and CDR2 YSLEER. This CDR3 region has 13 residues.

The chain couples TRBV3-1 (or the pseudogene TRBV3-2) to TRBJ2-7; 8 bases align to TRBD1. The germline CDR1 and CDR2 sequences are LGHDT and YNNKEL (reference sequence). This CDR3 spans 13 amino acids. Trimming removed 3 bases from V and 6 bases from J; junction bases left unmatched: 4. Written as DNA, the CDR3 is TGTGCCAGCAGCCAGTGGACAGGGAGCGAGCAGTACTTC. This gives the protein CASSQWTGSEQYF.

As to this clone: Other DNA sequences in this specimen translate into the identical CDR3. The gene calls are TRBV5-1 and TRBJ2-7, with a possible D match to TRBD1 (6 bases). V lost 4 bases and J 3 bases, leaving 11 bases between the germline ends. The germline CDR1 and CDR2 sequences are SGHRS and YFSETQ. The CDR3 runs to 13 residues. The CDR3 region has the DNA TGCGCCAGCAGCCTCTGGACAGACTACGAGCAGTACTTC. It translates to CASSLWTDYEQYF.

The chain carries TRBV6-1 and TRBJ2-7; tentatively, D is TRBD2 (5 bases). V lost 3 bases, J lost 5 bases, and 8 bases lay in between. The CDR3 spans 12 residues. From germline, CDR1 is MNHNS and CDR2 SASEGT. The CDR3 bases are TGTGCCAGCAGTGACGCGGGCGACGAGCAGTACTTC. Encoded protein: CASSDAGDEQYF.

A single count supports this clone. The J gene is TRBJ2-5, the V gene TRBV18; the D is unclear. Germline V gene lookup returns CDR1 KGHSH and CDR2 LQKENI. V gave up 3 bases and J gave up 4 bases, with 21 bases separating them. The CDR3 has 17 residues. CDR3: CASSPPIGRPATETQYF. DNA for the CDR3: TGTGCCAGCTCACCCCCCATCGGCAGGCCGGCGACAGAGACCCAGTACTTC.

The V and J genes are TRBV4-1 and TRBJ1-1; D gene uncertain. V was pared by 7 bases and J by 1 base, with 13 bases between. Germline V gene sequence: CDR1 MGHRA, CDR2 YSYEKL. CDR3 length: 14 amino acids. The CDR3 DNA follows: TGCGCCAGCACCCCACAAATCCCGAACACTGAAGCTTTCTTT. This codes for CASTPQIPNTEAFF.

This clone was recorded only once. The V gene is TRBV7-2, the J gene TRBJ2-1; a weak D match, TRBD2 (6 bases). Germline loops: CDR1 SGHTA, CDR2 FQGNSA. V lost 3 bases and J 3 bases, leaving 12 bases between the germline ends. This CDR3 is built from 15 residues. The CDR3 coding sequence is TGTGCCAGCAGCTTCGGGGCGGGGAACTACAATGAGCAGTTCTTC. Its protein is CASSFGAGNYNEQFF.

The V gene is TRBV29-1, the J gene TRBJ2-3, with a weak D call TRBD2 (6 bases). The CDR3 is 12 amino acids. V lost 6 bases and J lost 4, with 11 bases in between. CDR1 SQVTM and CDR2 ANQGSEA come from the germline V gene. The CDR3 region has the DNA TGCAGCGTGGCCTGGGGGGCAGATACGCAGTATTTT. Translation gives CSVAWGADTQYF.

CDR3 nucleotides: TGTGCCAGCAGTCGGGACTACCAGGAGCAGTTCTTC. Encoded protein: CASSRDYQEQFF. This sequence joins TRBV12-3 or TRBV12-4 and TRBJ2-1, with TRBD2 matching 7 bases. The CDR3 loop spans 12 amino acids. V shed 5 bases, J shed 10 bases, and the junction held 5 bases outside the gene matches.

The J gene is TRBJ1-2, the V gene TRBV30, with a tentative D call TRBD1 (5 bases). The CDR3 covers 13 residues. Germline CDR1 GTSNPN, CDR2 SVGIG (reference sequence). V was clipped by 4 bases and J by 3 bases, with 12 bases between them. The CDR3 bases are TGTGCCTGGAACACGGGACTCCACTATGGCTACACCTTC. It codes for CAWNTGLHYGYTF.

This clone was seen once. V and J are TRBV19 and TRBJ1-4, with 8 bases lining up with TRBD1. The CDR3 has 14 amino acids. V dropped 6 bases and J dropped 13; count of bases not matched to a gene: 13. Germline lookup yields CDR1 LNHDA and CDR2 SQIVND (reference sequence). The CDR3 bases are TGTGCCAGTAGCACGGGACAGGCAAGCCTTATACTGTTTTTT. Translation: CASSTGQASLILFF.

Details on this clone: The sample has other DNA sequences that encode this CDR3 too. The rearrangement links TRBV29-1 to TRBJ2-3; the D is unclear. In germline, CDR1 is SQVTM, CDR2 ANQGSEA. The CDR3 is made up of 13 amino acids. V lost 2 bases and J lost 3, with 9 bases in between. DNA for the CDR3: TGCAGCGTTGAAACCAGGTTGACAGATACGCAGTATTTT. It translates to CSVETRLTDTQYF.

The V and J genes are TRBV6-5 and TRBJ1-3; D unclear. This CDR3 is 15 amino acids long. The V gene's germline CDR1 is MNHEY and CDR2 SVGAGI. V shed 2 bases and J shed 4 bases, with 12 bases lying between them. The CDR3 bases are TGTGCCAGCAGTTACACGGGGTTGATAGGAAACACCATATATTTT. Amino acids: CASSYTGLIGNTIYF.

V usage is TRBV9 and J usage is TRBJ2-3; TRBD2 aligns across 10 bases. The CDR3 length is 17 residues. V lost 0 bases, J lost 1 base, and 5 bases stayed unmatched. Germline CDR1 is SGDLS and CDR2 is YYNGEE. For the CDR3, the DNA is TGTGCCAGCAGCGTAGGGGCAACTAGCGGGGGCACAGATACGCAGTATTTT. Protein product: CASSVGATSGGTDTQYF.

The CDR3 nucleotides read TGTGCCAGCAGCTTCGCAGGGGGCCGAGCTTTCTTT. It specifies CASSFAGGRAFF. This chain uses TRBV7-3 with TRBJ1-1; 8 bases map to TRBD1. This CDR3 region has 12 residues. V lost 3 bases and J lost 10; bases outside the gene matches: 4. Germline V gives CDR1 SGHTA, CDR2 FQGTGA.